The entry below gives a single T cell receptor (beta chain) sequence along with its context. CDR3 length equals 17 residues. The data derive from a study of shared clonotypes between healthy human individuals. Sequenced by immunoSEQ multiplex PCR; TCRdb stores in-frame clones only, minus some. This sample has a few million clones, with more than 90% found just once. The sequenced sample was naive CD4+ T cells sorted from blood. Subset denoted: CD45RA+ positively selected. The chain joins TRBV21-1 to TRBJ2-5; the table's D call of TRBD1 was not tested on the DNA. TRBV21-1 is given as a pseudogene. The receptor was isolated from a man aged 18 to 29 in good health. The CDR3, as DNA: TGTGCCAGCAGCAAAGCGCTTTCAGGGGGACCTCACGAGACCCAGTACTTC. The encoded protein is CASSKALSGGPHETQYF.